Below are 8 T cell receptor beta chains sequenced from a single sample in a study of blood T cell repertoires in COVID-19. Libraries were prepared by immunoSEQ multiplex PCR; TCRdb keeps only in-frame clonotypes and omits some of them. This table holds about 70,000 clones, 75% to 90% found once. The specimen sequenced was peripheral blood. The receptors derive from a man in his forties or fifties with COVID-19, enrolled during active disease.

This clone was recorded only once. J is TRBJ1-4 and V is TRBV19, with TRBD1 matching 7 bases. The V gene's germline CDR1 is LNHDA and CDR2 SQIVND (reference sequence). CDR3 length equals 15 residues. J was trimmed by 11 bases and V by 5 bases; bases with no gene match: 14. The CDR3 bases are TGTGCCAGTAGTTCCCCCGGACAGGCGAAATATAAACTGTTTTTT. Translated, it gives CASSSPGQAKYKLFF.

For this clone: A read error may produce the germline difference seen at one junction end. The J gene is TRBJ2-3, the V gene TRBV10-3; D uncertain. Germline V CDR1 and CDR2: ENHRY, SYGVKD. The CDR3 contains 12 residues. The CDR3 DNA is TGTGCCATCAGTGGGGTGGAGATGCCATGGAATTTT. Translated, it gives CAISGVEMPWNF.

This clone turned up a few times. CDR3: CASSLGTVLPYSNQPQHF. The CDR3 DNA sequence: TGTGCCAGCAGCTTGGGGACAGTCCTCCCCTATAGCAATCAGCCCCAGCATTTT. This chain connects TRBV5-6 to TRBJ1-5; perhaps TRBD1 as D (6 bases). V gave up 0 bases and J gave up 0 bases, with 16 bases separating them. This CDR3 contains 18 residues. Germline V gives CDR1 SGHDT, CDR2 YYEEEE.

The gene calls are TRBV6-5 and TRBJ1-2; 9 bases are shared with TRBD1. This CDR3 region has 15 residues. Trimming cost V 5 bases and J 5 bases; bases outside gene matches: 9. CDR1 is MNHEY, CDR2 SVGAGI, per germline. CDR3 bases: TGTGCCAGCAGTCCAGCCGGACAGGGGAGGTATGGCTACACCTTC. It translates to CASSPAGQGRYGYTF.

The chain joins TRBV7-3 to TRBJ2-7; D is possibly TRBD2 (7 bases). Between the trimmed V and J ends, which lost 5 bases and 5 bases, there was a span of 16 bases. The CDR3 spans 14 residues. The germline CDR1 and CDR2 sequences are SGHTA and FQGTGA. The CDR3 here is CASSPWGGKDEQYF. The CDR3, as DNA: TGTGCCAGCAGCCCTTGGGGGGGCAAAGACGAGCAGTACTTC. Full variable domain (outside the CDR3, taken from reference TRBV7-3 and TRBJ2-7): GAGVSQTPSNKVTEKGKYVELRCDPISGHTALYWYRQSLGQGPEFLIYFQGTGAADDSGLPNDRFFAVRPEGSVSTLKIQRTERGDSAVYLCASSPWGGKDEQYFGPGTRLTVT.

V usage is TRBV19 and J usage is TRBJ1-1; D gene uncertain. CDR3 size: 17 residues. V was pared by 3 bases and J by 5 bases, with 22 bases between. Germline V gene lookup returns CDR1 LNHDA and CDR2 SQIVND (reference sequence). The DNA for the CDR3 is TGTGCCAGTAGTATCGGGGAGTTGAGGGCTGGGCGAACTGAAGCTTTCTTT. Amino acids: CASSIGELRAGRTEAFF.

The chain carries TRBV5-4 and TRBJ1-3; D is perhaps TRBD1 (5 bases). Deletions cut 3 bases from V and 6 bases from J, with 16 bases between. The length of the CDR3 is 15 residues. Per the germline V gene, CDR1 is SGHNT and CDR2 is YYREEE (reference sequence). Here the CDR3 DNA reads TGTGCCAGCAGCTCCTATCAGGGAAACGCAAACACCATATATTTT. It codes for CASSSYQGNANTIYF.

The V call is TRBV12-3 or TRBV12-4, the J call TRBJ1-2; 7 bases agree with TRBD1. Trimming at V came to 7 bases and at J to 8 bases, leaving 10 bases not matched to a gene. The CDR3 totals 13 residues. CDR3 residues: CASTQTGTGGYTF. For the CDR3, the DNA is TGTGCCAGCACCCAGACAGGGACTGGGGGCTACACCTTC.